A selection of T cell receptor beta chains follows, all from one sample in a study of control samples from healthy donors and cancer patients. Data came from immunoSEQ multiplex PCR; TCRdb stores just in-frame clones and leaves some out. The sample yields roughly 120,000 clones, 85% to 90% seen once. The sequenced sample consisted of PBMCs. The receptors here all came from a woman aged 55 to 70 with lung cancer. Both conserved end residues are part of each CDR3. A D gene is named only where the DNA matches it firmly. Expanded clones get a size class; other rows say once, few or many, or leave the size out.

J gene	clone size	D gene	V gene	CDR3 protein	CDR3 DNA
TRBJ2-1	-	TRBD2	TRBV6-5	CASSYSGDSYNEQFF	TGTGCCAGCAGTTATAGCGGGGACTCCTACAATGAGCAGTTCTTC
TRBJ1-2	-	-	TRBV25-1	CASDGVYGYTF	TGTGCCAGCGACGGAGTGTATGGCTACACCTTC
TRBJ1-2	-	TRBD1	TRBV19	CASSQGQPLLYGYTF	TGTGCCAGTAGTCAGGGACAGCCACTATTATATGGCTACACCTTC
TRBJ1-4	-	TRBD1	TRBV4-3	CASSQDRDSNEKLFF	TGCGCCAGCAGCCAGGACCGGGACAGCAATGAAAAACTGTTTTTT
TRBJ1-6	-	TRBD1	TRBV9	CASSPQGGGSPLHF	TGTGCCAGCAGCCCCCAGGGGGGGGGTTCACCCCTCCACTTT
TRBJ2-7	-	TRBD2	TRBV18	CASSPLGTSGGRISYEQYF	TGTGCCAGCTCACCCCTTGGGACTAGCGGGGGGCGAATTTCCTACGAGCAGTACTTC
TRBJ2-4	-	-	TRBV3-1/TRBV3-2	CASSQSLGAGRKNIQYF	TGTGCCAGCAGCCAAAGCCTAGGGGCAGGGCGGAAAAACATTCAGTACTTC
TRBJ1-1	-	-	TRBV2	CASSEWVVNTEAFF	TGTGCCAGCAGTGAATGGGTGGTGAACACTGAAGCTTTCTTT
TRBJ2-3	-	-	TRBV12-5	CASAPTGRTDTQYF	TGTGCTAGTGCCCCAACAGGGAGAACAGATACGCAGTATTTT
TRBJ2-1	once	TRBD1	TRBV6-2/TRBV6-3	CASSSQPGQGWYEQFF	TGTGCCAGCAGTTCCCAACCGGGACAGGGGTGGTATGAGCAGTTCTTC
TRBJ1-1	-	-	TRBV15	CATSRERNTEAFF	TGTGCCACCAGCAGAGAGAGGAACACTGAAGCTTTCTTT
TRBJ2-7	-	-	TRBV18	CASSPRTEAYEQYF	TGTGCCAGCTCACCACGGACAGAGGCCTACGAGCAGTACTTC
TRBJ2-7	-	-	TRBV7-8	CASSEQGYEQYF	TGTGCCAGCAGCGAACAGGGATACGAGCAGTACTTC
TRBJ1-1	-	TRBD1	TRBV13	CASSQKDRGEVNTEAFF	TGTGCCAGCAGCCAGAAGGACAGGGGGGAAGTGAACACTGAAGCTTTCTTT
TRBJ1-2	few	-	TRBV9	CASSVDTSYSGVSGYTF	TGTGCCAGCAGCGTAGATACATCATATTCAGGAGTATCTGGCTACACCTTC
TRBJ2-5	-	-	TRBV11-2	CASSLSAGTQYF	TGTGCCAGCAGCTTAAGTGCAGGGACCCAGTACTTC
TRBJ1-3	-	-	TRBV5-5	CASSLASGNTIYF	TGTGCCAGCAGCTTGGCCTCTGGAAACACCATATATTTT
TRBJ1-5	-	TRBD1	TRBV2	CASSADRGGQPQHF	TGTGCCAGCAGTGCAGACAGGGGTGGTCAGCCCCAGCATTTT
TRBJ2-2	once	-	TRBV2	CASRMIRTRGHGELFF	TGTGCCAGCAGGATGATTCGAACCAGGGGTCACGGGGAGCTGTTTTTT
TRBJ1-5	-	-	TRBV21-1	CASSSGEVYQPQHF	TGTGCCAGCAGCTCAGGAGAGGTATATCAGCCCCAGCATTTT
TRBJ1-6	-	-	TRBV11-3	CASSLDQVSTLHF	TGTGCCAGCAGCTTAGATCAAGTGTCAACCCTCCACTTT
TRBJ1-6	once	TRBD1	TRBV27	CASSFVQGNSPLHF	TGTGCCAGCAGTTTTGTACAGGGGAACTCACCCCTCCACTTT
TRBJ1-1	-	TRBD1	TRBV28	CASSTHRGTTEAFF	TGTGCCAGCAGTACCCACAGGGGCACCACTGAAGCTTTCTTT
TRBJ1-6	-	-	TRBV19	CASSTGTMNLRGSPLHF	TGTGCCAGTAGTACCGGGACAATGAACCTTAGAGGGTCACCCCTCCACTTT
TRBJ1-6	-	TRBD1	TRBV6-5	CASSQDGTGNSPLHF	TGTGCCAGCAGCCAAGACGGGACAGGGAATTCACCCCTCCACTTT
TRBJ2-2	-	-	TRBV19	CASRVSLENTGELFF	TGTGCCAGTAGGGTATCACTAGAGAACACCGGGGAGCTGTTTTTT